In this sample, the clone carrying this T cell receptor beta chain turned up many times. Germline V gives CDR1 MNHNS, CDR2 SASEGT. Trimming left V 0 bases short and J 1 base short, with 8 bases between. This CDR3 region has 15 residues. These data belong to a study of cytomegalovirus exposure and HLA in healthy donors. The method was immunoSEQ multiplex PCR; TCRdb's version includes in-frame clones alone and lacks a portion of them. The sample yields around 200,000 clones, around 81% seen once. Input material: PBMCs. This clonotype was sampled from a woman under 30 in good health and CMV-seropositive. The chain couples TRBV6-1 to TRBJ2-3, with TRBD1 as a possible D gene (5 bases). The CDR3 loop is CASSEALGGTDTQYF. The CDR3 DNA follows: TGTGCCAGCAGTGAAGCGCTAGGGGGCACAGATACGCAGTATTTT.